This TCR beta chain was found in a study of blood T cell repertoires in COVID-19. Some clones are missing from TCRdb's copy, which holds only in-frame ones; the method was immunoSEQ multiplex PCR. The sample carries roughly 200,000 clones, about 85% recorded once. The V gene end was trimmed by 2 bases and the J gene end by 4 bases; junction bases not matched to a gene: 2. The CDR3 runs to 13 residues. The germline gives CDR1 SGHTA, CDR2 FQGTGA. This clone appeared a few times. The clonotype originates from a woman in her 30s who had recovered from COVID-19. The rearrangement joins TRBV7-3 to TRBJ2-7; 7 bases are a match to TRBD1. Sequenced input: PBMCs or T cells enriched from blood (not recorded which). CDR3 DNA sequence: TGTGCCAGCAGCTTAGGGGACAGATACGAGCAGTACTTC. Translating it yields CASSLGDRYEQYF. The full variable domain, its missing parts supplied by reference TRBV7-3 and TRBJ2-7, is GAGVSQTPSNKVTEKGKYVELRCDPISGHTALYWYRQSLGQGPEFLIYFQGTGAADDSGLPNDRFFAVRPEGSVSTLKIQRTERGDSAVYLCASSLGDRYEQYFGPGTRLTVT.